Sequencing of this T cell receptor (beta chain) was carried out in a study of cytomegalovirus exposure and HLA in healthy donors. Study-level results: CMV serostatus was the sole immune exposure information available. In a later analysis, a missense DCLRE1C variant was linked to TCR beta V- and J-gene trimming.

As concerns this clone: Its antigen is not identified.

V lost 3 bases and J lost 0, with 9 bases in between. Germline V lookup: CDR1 SGHRS, CDR2 YFSETQ. The CDR3 is 14 residues long. It was with 60 Vbeta and 13 Jbeta primers that the PCR ran. Assay used: immunoSEQ multiplex PCR; TCRdb lists only in-frame clones, some missing. The sample contains 150,000 to 200,000 clones, under 70% of which appear only once. The TCR sequence derives from a man under 40 in good health and CMV-seropositive. The chain joins TRBV5-1 to TRBJ1-1; maybe TRBD1 (6 bases). The material sequenced was PBMCs. CDR3 sequence (DNA): TGCGCCAGCAGCTCCGGGACATTGAACACTGAAGCTTTCTTT. Translating it yields CASSSGTLNTEAFF.